The T cell receptor (beta chain) described here comes from a study of cytomegalovirus exposure and HLA in healthy donors. General observations from the study: Some public TCRs appeared in many individuals, while most sequences were rare. Cytomegalovirus association was listed for 164 TCR beta chains.

The CDR3 covers 15 residues. Germline V lookup: CDR1 SNHLY, CDR2 FYNNEI. The V end lost 6 bases, the J end lost 4 bases, and 18 bases lay between the germline ends. PCR used 60 Vbeta primers and 13 Jbeta primers. Some clones are missing from TCRdb's copy, which holds only in-frame ones; the method was immunoSEQ multiplex PCR. The table has just over 150,000 clones, over 65% seen once. This clone was recorded a few times. What it binds is unknown. This chain connects TRBV2 to TRBJ1-1, with D perhaps matching TRBD1 (5 bases). This TCR was sampled from a woman between 40 and 55 years old in good health and CMV-seronegative. The sequencing sample was made of PBMCs. DNA for the CDR3: TGTGCCAGCAGAGCCCAGGGAATTAGGGGCACTGAAGCTTTCTTT. Residues: CASRAQGIRGTEAFF.